This is a list of T cell receptor beta chains from one sample in a study of identical twins. MiXCR, run by TCRdb on the 5' RACE reads, gives a single entry per CDR3 protein. This table holds around 570,000 distinct CDR3 sequences, roughly 9.5% found once. The same data also went into a second study, on yellow fever vaccine responses in identical twins.

The sample was PBMCs. The receptors shown here come from a woman aged 18-29 years in good health. The CDR3 runs from the conserved cysteine through the conserved F or W. Fields, in order: J gene, V gene, D gene, clone size, CDR3 protein, CDR3 DNA. A D gene is named only where the DNA matches it firmly. Clone size is not always given. Where it is, it says once, few, many or a class for expanded clones.

TRBJ1-1 | TRBV7-9 | TRBD1 | many | CASSTRTGGWGTEAFF | TGTGCCAGCAGCACTAGGACAGGCGGATGGGGCACTGAAGCTTTCTTT
TRBJ2-7 | TRBV5-1 | TRBD1 | few | CASSSDRGLRTYEQYF | TGCGCCAGCAGCTCGGACAGGGGGCTTAGGACCTACGAGCAGTACTTC
TRBJ2-5 | TRBV20-1 | TRBD2 | few | CSASTGTSGRGYQETQYF | TGCAGTGCTAGTACCGGGACTAGCGGGAGAGGGTACCAAGAGACCCAGTACTTC
TRBJ1-4 | TRBV12-3/TRBV12-4 | NA | many | CASSSGEKLFF | TGTGCCAGCAGCTCGGGTGAAAAACTGTTTTTT
TRBJ1-5 | TRBV4-3 | NA | many | CASSQGVAHNQPQHF | TGCGCCAGCAGCCAAGGGGTCGCCCACAATCAGCCCCAGCATTTT
TRBJ2-3 | TRBV29-1 | NA | few | CSVEGINTDTQYF | TGCAGCGTTGAAGGAATCAACACAGATACGCAGTATTTT
TRBJ2-7 | TRBV2 | TRBD1 | few | CASRPGQGGGWSEQYF | TGTGCCAGCAGACCGGGACAGGGGGGAGGGTGGAGCGAGCAGTACTTC
TRBJ2-7 | TRBV28 | TRBD1 | NA | CASSFLGDRVPYEQYF | TGTGCCAGCAGTTTTCTTGGGGACAGGGTCCCCTACGAGCAGTACTTC
TRBJ2-7 | TRBV6-2/TRBV6-3 | NA | NA | CASSNPGMPPEQYF | TGTGCCAGCAGCAACCCGGGCATGCCTCCCGAGCAGTACTTC
TRBJ2-7 | TRBV12-3/TRBV12-4 | TRBD2 | many | CASSAGSGGTYEQYF | TGTGCCAGCAGTGCCGGTAGCGGGGGGACCTACGAGCAGTACTTC
TRBJ2-5 | TRBV2 | NA | NA | CASKLSRTVSQETQYF | TGTGCCAGCAAGCTATCCCGGACTGTAAGCCAAGAGACCCAGTACTTC
TRBJ2-1 | TRBV7-9 | TRBD2 | few | CASSKLAGGPNEQFF | TGTGCCAGCAGCAAACTAGCGGGAGGGCCTAATGAGCAGTTCTTC
TRBJ2-1 | TRBV12-3/TRBV12-4 | TRBD2 | NA | CASSPSLAGGGNEQFF | TGTGCCAGCAGCCCATCTCTAGCGGGAGGAGGGAATGAGCAGTTCTTC
TRBJ2-7 | TRBV20-1 | TRBD1 | NA | CSASSRTGQYYEQYF | TGCAGTGCTAGTAGTCGGACAGGGCAATACTACGAGCAGTACTTC
TRBJ2-7 | TRBV12-3/TRBV12-4 | NA | many | CASSSDRFTYEQYF | TGTGCCAGCAGTTCCGACAGGTTTACCTACGAGCAGTACTTC
TRBJ2-5 | TRBV18 | TRBD1 | NA | CASSRQGARQETQYF | TGTGCCAGCTCACGACAGGGGGCGCGACAAGAGACCCAGTACTTC
TRBJ2-3 | TRBV28 | NA | NA | CASSFIQRALDTQYF | TGTGCCAGCAGTTTTATCCAGCGGGCCTTAGATACGCAGTATTTT
TRBJ2-7 | TRBV10-3 | TRBD2 | many | CAISESYRGVHLLLQYF | TGTGCCATCAGTGAGTCGTATCGGGGGGTACATCTTCTTTTGCAGTACTTC
TRBJ2-5 | TRBV29-1 | NA | few | CSVWGWGEETQYF | TGCAGCGTTTGGGGATGGGGGGAAGAGACCCAGTACTTC
TRBJ2-7 | TRBV4-3 | NA | NA | CASSQDHQSSYEQYF | TGCGCCAGCAGCCAAGATCATCAGAGCTCCTACGAGCAGTACTTC
TRBJ2-7 | TRBV5-1 | TRBD2 | many | CASSLGTSGRAPYEQYF | TGCGCCAGCAGCTTGGGGACTAGCGGGAGGGCCCCCTACGAGCAGTACTTC
TRBJ2-3 | TRBV28 | NA | many | CASRTGGGKSTDTQYF | TGTGCCAGCAGGACTGGGGGCGGGAAGAGCACAGATACGCAGTATTTT
TRBJ2-2 | TRBV3-1 | TRBD1 | NA | CASSWTGVSTGELFF | TGTGCCAGCAGCTGGACAGGGGTGAGCACCGGGGAGCTGTTTTTT
TRBJ2-7 | TRBV15 | TRBD2 | NA | CATSREPSGAYEQYF | TGTGCCACCAGCAGAGAACCTAGCGGGGCCTACGAGCAGTACTTC
TRBJ2-7 | TRBV5-6 | TRBD2 | few | CASSFGASGSYEQYF | TGTGCCAGCAGCTTTGGGGCTAGCGGCTCCTACGAGCAGTACTTC
TRBJ2-7 | TRBV3-1 | TRBD2 | few | CASSLSPGGAWEQYF | TGTGCCAGCAGCCTAAGTCCCGGGGGGGCCTGGGAGCAGTACTTC
TRBJ2-1 | TRBV5-5 | NA | many | CASGAGSYNEQFF | TGTGCCAGCGGGGCAGGCTCCTACAATGAGCAGTTCTTC
TRBJ2-1 | TRBV7-2 | NA | many | CASSLALPNEQFF | TGTGCCAGCAGCTTAGCTTTACCCAATGAGCAGTTCTTC
TRBJ2-5 | TRBV4-2 | TRBD2 | few | CASSQAGGNGETQYF | TGTGCCAGCAGCCAAGCGGGGGGGAATGGAGAGACCCAGTACTTC
TRBJ2-5 | TRBV11-2 | NA | many | CASSPVRGGGETQYF | TGTGCCAGCAGCCCCGTGAGGGGTGGGGGAGAGACCCAGTACTTC